These 17 T cell receptor beta chains were sequenced from one sample in a study of regulatory T cells in long-lasting Graves disease. Libraries of TCR beta came from iRepertoire HTBI primers plus Arm-PCR of CDR3 regions. TCRdb recomputed calls from the multiplex PCR reads with MiXCR, one row per CDR3 protein. The sample yields about 620,000 distinct CDR3 sequences, 16% seen once. The time point here: newly diagnosed GD, antithyroid drugs for less than 3 months. RNA from PBMCs was the source of the TCR library. These sequences were also reported in another study, on T cells in Graves' hyperthyroidism and ophthalmopathy.

The sample was peripheral blood mononuclear cells (PBMCs), taken at new diagnosis, from a patient treated with antithyroid drugs. These receptors originate from a young woman with Graves disease.

The chain recombines TRBV5-8 with TRBJ2-1; the D call may be TRBD1 or TRBD2 (5 bases each). Germline V CDR1 and CDR2: SGHTS, YDEGEE. This CDR3 has 12 residues. Trimming took off 7 bases at V and 4 bases at J, with 9 bases between the two ends. The CDR3 bases are TGTGCCAGCGCCGAGGGGTACAATGAGCAGTTCTTC. Residues: CASAEGYNEQFF.

At least ten counts were recorded for this clonotype. V is TRBV11-2 and J is TRBJ2-3; D remains unclear. Per germline, CDR1 SGHAT and CDR2 FQNNGV. V lost 3 bases, J lost 4 bases, and 8 bases lay in between. The CDR3 has 13 amino acids. The CDR3 protein is CASSLVAPDTQYF. Here the CDR3 DNA reads TGTGCCAGCAGCTTGGTAGCTCCAGATACGCAGTATTTT.

This clonotype was detected many times. V usage is TRBV3-1 and J usage is TRBJ1-1; 7 bases match TRBD1. Germline CDR1 LGHDT, CDR2 YNNKEL (reference sequence). With V trimmed by 8 bases and J by 1 base, 4 bases remained unmatched. The CDR3 has 13 amino acids. The CDR3 region is CASRNRGNTEAFF. CDR3 sequence (DNA): TGTGCCAGCCGCAACAGGGGGAACACTGAAGCTTTCTTT. Drawing the rest from reference TRBV3-1 and TRBJ1-1, the complete variable domain is DTAVSQTPKYLVTQMGNDKSIKCEQNLGHDTMYWYKQDSKKFLKIMFSYNNKELIINETVPNRFSPKSPDKAHLNLHINSLELGDSAVYFCASRNRGNTEAFFGQGTRLTVV.

This clonotype was observed many times. The rearrangement uses TRBV28 and TRBJ2-7; 9 bases are a match to TRBD2. The V gene end was trimmed by 6 bases and the J gene end by 2 bases; junction bases not matched to a gene: 23. The CDR3 is made up of 20 amino acids. Germline V gene data show CDR1 as MDHEN and CDR2 as SYDVKM. The CDR3 bases are TGTGCCAGCAGCCGCCCCGGGACGATAACTAGCGGGCGAGTCACCTACGAGCAGTACTTC. This sequence encodes CASSRPGTITSGRVTYEQYF.

Concerning this clonotype itself: This may be a read error, as it is one base from a much larger clone. In this CDR3 the conserved last residue, phenylalanine or tryptophan, is missing, so a read error is likely. This chain links TRBV10-3 with TRBJ1-3, with 7 bases aligning to TRBD1. V lost 6 bases and J lost 0; bases outside the gene matches: 5. The CDR3 loop spans 15 amino acids. Looked up from germline, CDR1 is ENHRY and CDR2 is SYGVKD. The CDR3 protein is CAISRDRRSGNTIYL. CDR3 DNA sequence: TGTGCCATCAGCCGGGACAGACGCTCTGGAAACACCATATATCTT.

This clonotype was counted only a few times. The J gene is TRBJ1-2, the V gene TRBV6-1, with D hard to call. CDR1 is MNHNS and CDR2 is SASEGT in the germline V gene. The CDR3 runs to 12 residues. V lost 5 bases and J lost 4, with 8 bases in between. CDR3 nucleotide sequence: TGTGCCAGCAGTACGACCGGCTATGGCTACACCTTC. This encodes CASSTTGYGYTF.

This sequence joins TRBV5-6 and TRBJ1-2; D unclear. Germline-derived CDR1 and CDR2 are SGHDT and YYEEEE. The CDR3 runs 13 residues. Trimming cost V 3 bases and J 4 bases, with 10 bases left between them. CDR3 region: CASSSRFLYGYTF. CDR3 in DNA: TGTGCCAGCAGCTCCAGGTTTCTCTATGGCTACACCTTC.

V gene TRBV9 combines with J gene TRBJ2-3, with 8 bases identical to TRBD2. Trimming at V came to 1 base and at J to 4 bases, leaving 8 bases not matched to a gene. The germline V gene encodes CDR1 SGDLS and CDR2 YYNGEE. The CDR3 extends over 16 amino acids. Written as DNA, the CDR3 is TGTGCCAGCAGCGTATCGGGCGGGAGGTGGCCAGATACGCAGTATTTT. Its translation: CASSVSGGRWPDTQYF.

The chain recombines TRBV4-1 with TRBJ2-7; D uncertain. The CDR3 sequence is 14 residues long. Germline values: CDR1 MGHRA, CDR2 YSYEKL. V shed 0 bases and J shed 5 bases, with 11 bases lying between them. This chain's CDR3 is CASSQDPHEDEQYF. CDR3 sequence (DNA): TGCGCCAGCAGCCAAGATCCTCACGAGGACGAGCAGTACTTC.

Many counts were recorded for this clonotype. An end of the junction differs from the germline gene, which may be a read error. This chain joins TRBV6-2 or TRBV6-3 and TRBJ2-7; 9 positions match TRBD2. Germline CDR1 is MNHEY and CDR2 is SVGEGT. CDR3 length: 16 residues. The DNA of the CDR3 is TGTGCCAGCAGTAACTCCGCTAGCGGGATAGACTACGAGCAGTACTTC. It yields the protein CASSNSASGIDYEQYF.

The chain carries TRBV30 and TRBJ2-1, with 8 bases aligning to TRBD2. The germline gives CDR1 GTSNPN, CDR2 SVGIG (reference sequence). CDR3 length equals 16 residues. V shed 3 bases, J shed 9 bases, and the junction held 16 bases outside the gene matches. The CDR3 DNA reads as TGTGCCTGGAGCGCCGCGGAGAGCGGGAGATGGGGTGAGCAGTTCTTC. Its translation: CAWSAAESGRWGEQFF.

This clonotype appeared many times. The chain combines TRBV16 with TRBJ1-1; 7 bases align to TRBD1. The J segment lost 1 base and the V segment lost 6 bases, leaving 5 bases of the junction unmatched. Per the germline V gene, CDR1 is KGHSY and CDR2 is FQNENV. The CDR3 runs 14 residues. The CDR3 coding sequence is TGTGCCAGCAGTTTGACAGGGAGGAACACTGAAGCTTTCTTT. This gives the protein CASSLTGRNTEAFF.

There are a few counts of this clonotype. The CDR3 here is CASSPYRTHTDTQYF. The CDR3 DNA reads TGTGCCAGCAGCCCTTACAGGACCCACACAGATACGCAGTATTTT. The V and J genes are TRBV7-3 and TRBJ2-3; a weak D match, TRBD1 (5 bases). The V and J ends lost 5 bases and 2 bases respectively, with 14 bases between them. Looked up from germline, CDR1 is SGHTA and CDR2 is FQGTGA. This CDR3 contains 15 residues.

The chain couples TRBV30 to TRBJ1-6; D ambiguous. Germline loops: CDR1 GTSNPN, CDR2 SVGIG (reference sequence). This CDR3 spans 14 amino acids. Trimming left V 2 bases short and J 7 bases short, with 12 bases between. CDR3 in DNA: TGTGCCTGGAGTCCCCGACACTTGAATTCACCCCTCCACTTT. This encodes CAWSPRHLNSPLHF.

J is TRBJ2-7 and V is TRBV24-1; possible D gene TRBD2, 6 bases. Germline V gene data show CDR1 as KGHDR and CDR2 as SFDVKD. Trimming left V 5 bases short and J 0 bases short, with 10 bases between. The length of the CDR3 is 14 residues. CDR3 sequence reads: CATSGNSGSYEQYF. CDR3 DNA sequence: TGTGCCACCAGTGGAAATAGCGGCTCCTACGAGCAGTACTTC.

This clonotype was observed at least ten times. The V gene is TRBV7-2, the J gene TRBJ2-1; D not resolved. CDR1 SGHTA and CDR2 FQGNSA come from the germline V gene. Trimming stripped 3 bases from V and 6 bases from J, with 6 bases between. This CDR3 region has 12 residues. CDR3 loop: CASSFVGNEQFF. The DNA for the CDR3 is TGTGCCAGCAGCTTTGTTGGCAATGAGCAGTTCTTC.

About this clonotype: A much larger clone differs from this one at a single base, so this may be a read error. The genes are TRBV29-1 and TRBJ1-1; D unclear. The CDR3 sequence is 16 residues long. Germline V CDR1 and CDR2: SQVTM, ANQGSEA. Between the trimmed V and J ends, which lost 3 bases and 3 bases, there was a span of 20 bases. The CDR3 DNA follows: TGCAGCGTTGAGGGTGTCGGACCTGTTATGGACACTGAAGCTTTCTTT. Translating gives CSVEGVGPVMDTEAFF.